This T cell receptor beta chain was captured in a study of T cells in Graves' hyperthyroidism and ophthalmopathy. Clinicians diagnosed patients from clinical symptoms, serum thyroxine and TRAb, thyroid ultrasound and orbital computed tomography. V shed 3 bases and J shed 7 bases, with 6 bases lying between them. Per the germline V gene, CDR1 is SGHDN and CDR2 is FVKESK. The CDR3 extends over 11 amino acids. Comments on this clonotype: Antigen unknown.

TCR beta CDR3 sequences were amplified from RNA transcripts. The HTBI primer set was used in a first-round RT-PCR of the TCR CDR3. TCRdb re-derived calls from the multiplex PCR reads in MiXCR, one entry per CDR3 protein. The sample contains roughly 500,000 distinct CDR3 sequences, around 42% of which appear only once. Study-wide findings and caveats: Blood held most thyroid clonotypes expanded above 0.001 frequency.

This chain links TRBV14 with TRBJ2-5; D gene ambiguous. Sequenced material: peripheral blood or thyroid tissue (not recorded which). The sequence came from an adult woman with Graves' disease, either hyperthyroidism or ophthalmopathy (not recorded which). The CDR3 loop reads CASSHWGTQYF. The CDR3 nucleotides read TGTGCCAGCAGCCACTGGGGGACCCAGTACTTC.